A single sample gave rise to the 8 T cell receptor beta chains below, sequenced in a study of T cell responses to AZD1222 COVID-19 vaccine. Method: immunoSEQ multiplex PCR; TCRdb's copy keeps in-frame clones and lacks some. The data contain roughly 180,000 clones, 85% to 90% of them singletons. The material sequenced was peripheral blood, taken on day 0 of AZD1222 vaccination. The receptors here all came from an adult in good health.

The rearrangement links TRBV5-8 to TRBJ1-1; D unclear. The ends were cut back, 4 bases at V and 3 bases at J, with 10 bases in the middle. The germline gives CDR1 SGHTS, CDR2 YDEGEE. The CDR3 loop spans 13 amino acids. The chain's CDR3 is CASSPGRHTEAFF. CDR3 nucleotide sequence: TGTGCCAGCAGCCCCGGACGGCACACTGAAGCTTTCTTT.

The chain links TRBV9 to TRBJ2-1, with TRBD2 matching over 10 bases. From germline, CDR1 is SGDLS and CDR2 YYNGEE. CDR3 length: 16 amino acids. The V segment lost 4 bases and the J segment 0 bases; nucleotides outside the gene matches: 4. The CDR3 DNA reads TGTGCCAGCAGCAAGATAGCGGGGGGCTCCTACAATGAGCAGTTCTTC. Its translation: CASSKIAGGSYNEQFF.

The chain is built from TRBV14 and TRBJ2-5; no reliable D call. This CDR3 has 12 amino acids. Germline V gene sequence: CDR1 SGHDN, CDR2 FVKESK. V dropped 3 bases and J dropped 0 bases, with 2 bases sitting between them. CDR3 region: CASSQYQETQYF. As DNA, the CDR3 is TGTGCCAGCAGCCAGTACCAAGAGACCCAGTACTTC.

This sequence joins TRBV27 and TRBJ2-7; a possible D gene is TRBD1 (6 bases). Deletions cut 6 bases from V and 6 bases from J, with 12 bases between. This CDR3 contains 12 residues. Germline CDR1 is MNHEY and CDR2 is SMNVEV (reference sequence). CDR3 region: CASSKQGGEQYF. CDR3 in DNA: TGTGCCAGCAGCAAACAGGGCGGCGAGCAGTACTTC.

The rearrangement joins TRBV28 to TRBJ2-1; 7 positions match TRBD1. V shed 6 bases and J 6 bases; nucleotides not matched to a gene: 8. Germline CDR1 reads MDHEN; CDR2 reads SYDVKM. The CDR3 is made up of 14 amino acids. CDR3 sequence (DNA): TGTGCCAGCAGCCTTCTGACAGGGACCAATGAGCAGTTCTTC. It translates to CASSLLTGTNEQFF.

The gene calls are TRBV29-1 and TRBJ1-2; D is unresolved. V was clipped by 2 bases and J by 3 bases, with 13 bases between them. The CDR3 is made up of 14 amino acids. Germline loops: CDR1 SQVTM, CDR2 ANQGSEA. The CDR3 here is CSVESWLNYYGYTF. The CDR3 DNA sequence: TGCAGCGTTGAAAGTTGGCTCAACTACTATGGCTACACCTTC.

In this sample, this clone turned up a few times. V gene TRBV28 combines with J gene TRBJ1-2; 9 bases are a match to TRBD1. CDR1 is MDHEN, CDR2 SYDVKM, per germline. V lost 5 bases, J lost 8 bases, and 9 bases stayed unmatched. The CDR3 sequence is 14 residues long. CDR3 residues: CASSVGQGSQGYTF. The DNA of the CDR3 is TGTGCCAGCAGTGTCGGACAGGGGTCGCAAGGCTACACCTTC.

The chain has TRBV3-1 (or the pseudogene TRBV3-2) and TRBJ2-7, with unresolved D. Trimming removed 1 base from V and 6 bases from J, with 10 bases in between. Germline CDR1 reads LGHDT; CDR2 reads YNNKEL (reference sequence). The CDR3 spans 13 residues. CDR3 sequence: CASSQGIVTEQYF. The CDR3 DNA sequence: TGTGCCAGCAGCCAAGGAATAGTCACCGAGCAGTACTTC.